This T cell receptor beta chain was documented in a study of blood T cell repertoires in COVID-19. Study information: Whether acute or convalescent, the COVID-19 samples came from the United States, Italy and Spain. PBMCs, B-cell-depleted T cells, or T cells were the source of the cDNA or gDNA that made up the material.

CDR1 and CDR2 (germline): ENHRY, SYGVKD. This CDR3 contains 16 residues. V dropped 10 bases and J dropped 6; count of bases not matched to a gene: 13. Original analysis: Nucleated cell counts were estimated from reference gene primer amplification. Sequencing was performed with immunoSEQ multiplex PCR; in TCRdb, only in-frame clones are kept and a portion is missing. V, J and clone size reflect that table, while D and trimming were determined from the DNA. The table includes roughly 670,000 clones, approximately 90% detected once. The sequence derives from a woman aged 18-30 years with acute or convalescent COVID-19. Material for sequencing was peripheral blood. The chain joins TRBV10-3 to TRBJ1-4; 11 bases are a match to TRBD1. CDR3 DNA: TGTGCCACCCGGACAGGGGGCCAAGGATATCATGAAAAACTGTTTTTT. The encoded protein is CATRTGGQGYHEKLFF.